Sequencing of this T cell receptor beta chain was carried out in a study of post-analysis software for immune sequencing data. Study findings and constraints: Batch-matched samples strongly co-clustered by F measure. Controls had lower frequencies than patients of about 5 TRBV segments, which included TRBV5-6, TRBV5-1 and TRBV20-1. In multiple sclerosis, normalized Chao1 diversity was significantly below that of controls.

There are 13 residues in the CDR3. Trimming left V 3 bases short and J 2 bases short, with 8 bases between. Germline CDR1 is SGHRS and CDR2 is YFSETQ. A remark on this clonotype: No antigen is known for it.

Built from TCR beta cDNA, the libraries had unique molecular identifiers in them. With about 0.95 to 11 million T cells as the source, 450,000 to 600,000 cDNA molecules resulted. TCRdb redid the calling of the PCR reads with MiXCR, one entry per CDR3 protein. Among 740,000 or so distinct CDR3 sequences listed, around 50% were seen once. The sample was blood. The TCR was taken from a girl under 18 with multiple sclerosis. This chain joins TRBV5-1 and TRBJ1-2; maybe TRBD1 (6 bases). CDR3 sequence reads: CASSYGQNYGYTF. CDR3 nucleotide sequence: TGCGCCAGCAGCTACGGACAGAACTATGGCTACACCTTC.